A selection of T cell receptor beta chains follows, all from one sample in a study of T cells after yellow fever vaccination. MiXCR, applied by TCRdb to the 5' RACE reads, yields one record per CDR3 protein. This table has roughly 150,000 distinct CDR3 sequences, around 7.2% appearing once. The starting material was CD4+ T cells sorted from PBMCs, obtained 5 days after the first yellow fever vaccination. These TCRs come from a man aged 18 to 30 who received the YFV17D yellow fever vaccine. The CDR3 runs from the conserved cysteine through the conserved F or W. The D gene is left open where the match is weak. Clone size, where shown, is once, few, many, or a class for clones that have expanded.

>NA|TRBJ2-5|NA|TRBV29-1
TGCAGCGTTGAAGATAAGGCAGGGCAAGAGACCCAGTACTTC
CSVEDKAGQETQYF
>TRBD1|TRBJ2-5|many|TRBV7-6
TGTGCCAGCAGCAACCGGGACAGGGGTGGTGTGACCCAGTACTTC
CASSNRDRGGVTQYF
>TRBD1|TRBJ2-5|many|TRBV29-1
TGCAGCGCCGGGACAGCTAAAGAGACCCAGTACTTC
CSAGTAKETQYF
>NA|TRBJ2-3|many|TRBV29-1
TGCAGCGTCGGATTAGTTACGACAGATACGCAGTATTTT
CSVGLVTTDTQYF
>NA|TRBJ1-4|many|TRBV29-1
TGCAGCGTTGAGCCGGGGATGCAGGGAGGAAAACTGTTTTTT
CSVEPGMQGGKLFF
>NA|TRBJ2-6|NA|TRBV18
TGTGCCAGCTCATTCTCCCGTGGGGCCAACGTCCTGACTTTC
CASSFSRGANVLTF
>NA|TRBJ1-1|many|TRBV27
TGTGCCAGCAGTTTATCCCGCGGGACCCTGAACACTGAAGCTTTCTTT
CASSLSRGTLNTEAFF
>NA|TRBJ2-2|NA|TRBV18
TGTGCCAGCTCACCAATGGCCTTGAACACCGGGGAGCTGTTTTTT
CASSPMALNTGELFF
>TRBD1|TRBJ2-1|few|TRBV9
TGTGCCAGCAGCGTAGGACAGGGTACAAGTGAGCAGTTCTTC
CASSVGQGTSEQFF
>NA|TRBJ2-7|many|TRBV4-3
TGCGCCAGCAGCCAAGATCTCCACCACGAGCAGTACTTC
CASSQDLHHEQYF
>NA|TRBJ1-1|many|TRBV6-2/TRBV6-3
TGTGCCAGCAGCCCACAGGGAGATGAAGCTTTCTTT
CASSPQGDEAFF
>TRBD2|TRBJ2-3|few|TRBV7-9
TGTGCCAGCGGTCTAGGACTAGCGGGGGACACAGATACGCAGTATTTT
CASGLGLAGDTDTQYF
>NA|TRBJ2-5|few|TRBV5-4
TGTGCCAGCAGCGGATGGGGGGAGAGGGAGACCCAGTACTTC
CASSGWGERETQYF
>NA|TRBJ1-1|many|TRBV4-3
TGCGCCAGCAGCCAAGATCCCCAGGCGTTAGCGGAAAGCGCTGAAGCTTTCTTT
CASSQDPQALAESAEAFF
>NA|TRBJ2-3|many|TRBV20-1
TGCAGTGCTTACGTTCCAGATACGCAGTATTTT
CSAYVPDTQYF
>TRBD2|TRBJ2-2|few|TRBV4-1
TGCGCCAGCAGCCAAGATCGGAGACTAGCGGGGGGGAACACCGGGGAGCTGTTTTTT
CASSQDRRLAGGNTGELFF
>TRBD2|TRBJ2-1|few|TRBV12-3/TRBV12-4
TGTGCCAGCCACTGGGGGACGCCCGGGACTAGCCATGAGCAGTTCTTC
CASHWGTPGTSHEQFF